This T cell receptor (beta chain) was sequenced during a study of T cells in pancreatic ductal adenocarcinoma. Comment on this clone: As yet, its antigen is unknown.

Sequenced by immunoSEQ multiplex PCR; TCRdb stores in-frame clones only, minus some. The data contain over 10,000 clones, 80% to 90% of them singletons. Study observations and caveats: No significant tumor-blood clonality difference; means were about 0.11 and 0.078. The resected cohort was biased toward the minority with early-stage disease. Unique clonotypes were 8 to 10-fold more numerous in blood than in tumor. Tumors hold more CD45RO+ effector T cells, which may bias toward lower diversity.

CDR3 size: 15 residues. Germline trimming cut 5 bases from V and 5 bases from J; bases unmatched to any gene: 6. The germline V gene encodes CDR1 SEHNR and CDR2 FQNEAQ (reference sequence). Surgery without prior neoadjuvant therapy was the treatment of the selected pancreatic ductal adenocarcinoma patients. V and J are TRBV7-9 and TRBJ2-2, with 9 bases lining up with TRBD1. Sequencing input: PBMCs. The TCR was taken from a human donor with pancreatic ductal adenocarcinoma. The CDR3 DNA follows: TGTGCCAGCAGCCCCAGGACAGGGGAAACCGGGGAGCTGTTTTTT. Translating gives CASSPRTGETGELFF.